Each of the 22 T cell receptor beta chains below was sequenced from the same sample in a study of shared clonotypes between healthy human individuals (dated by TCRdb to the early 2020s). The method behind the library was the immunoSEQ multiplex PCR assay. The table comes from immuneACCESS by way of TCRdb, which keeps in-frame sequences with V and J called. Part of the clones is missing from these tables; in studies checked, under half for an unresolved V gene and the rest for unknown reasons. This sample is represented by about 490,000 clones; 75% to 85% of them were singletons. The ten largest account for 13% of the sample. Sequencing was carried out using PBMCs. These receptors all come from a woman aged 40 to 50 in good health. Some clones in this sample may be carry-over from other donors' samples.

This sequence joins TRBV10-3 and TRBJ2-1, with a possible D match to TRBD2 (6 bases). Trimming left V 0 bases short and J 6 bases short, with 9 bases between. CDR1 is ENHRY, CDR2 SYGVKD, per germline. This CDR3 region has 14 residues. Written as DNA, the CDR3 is TGTGCCATCAGTGAGTCGATACTAGCCAATGAGCAGTTCTTC. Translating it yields CAISESILANEQFF.

Written as DNA, the CDR3 is TGCGCCAGCAGCACAACCGGGACTAGCGGGTCGGATGAGCAGTTCTTC. Translating gives CASSTTGTSGSDEQFF. The rearrangement joins TRBV5-1 to TRBJ2-1, with 12 bases matching TRBD2. The CDR3 spans 16 residues. The ends lost 4 bases at V and 8 bases at J; junction bases unmatched: 10. Germline V gives CDR1 SGHRS, CDR2 YFSETQ.

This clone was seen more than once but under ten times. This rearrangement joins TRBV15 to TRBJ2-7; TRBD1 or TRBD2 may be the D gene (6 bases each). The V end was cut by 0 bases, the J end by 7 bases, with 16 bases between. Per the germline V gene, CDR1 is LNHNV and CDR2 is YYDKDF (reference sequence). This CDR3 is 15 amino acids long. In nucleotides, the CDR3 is TGTGCCACCAGCAGAGATCGATCGAGGGGGAGGGAGCAGTACTTC. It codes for CATSRDRSRGREQYF.

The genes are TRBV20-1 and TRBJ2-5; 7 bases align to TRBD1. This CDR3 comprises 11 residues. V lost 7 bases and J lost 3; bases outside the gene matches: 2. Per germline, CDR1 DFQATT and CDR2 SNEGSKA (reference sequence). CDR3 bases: TGCAGTGTCGGGACAGAAGAGACCCAGTACTTC. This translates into CSVGTEETQYF.

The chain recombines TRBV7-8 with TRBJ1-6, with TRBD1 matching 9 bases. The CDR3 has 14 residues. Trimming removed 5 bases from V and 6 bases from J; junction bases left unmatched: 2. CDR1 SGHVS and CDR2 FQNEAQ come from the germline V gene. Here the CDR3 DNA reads TGTGCCAGCAGCGTGACAGGGGGTAATTCACCCCTCCACTTT. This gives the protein CASSVTGGNSPLHF.

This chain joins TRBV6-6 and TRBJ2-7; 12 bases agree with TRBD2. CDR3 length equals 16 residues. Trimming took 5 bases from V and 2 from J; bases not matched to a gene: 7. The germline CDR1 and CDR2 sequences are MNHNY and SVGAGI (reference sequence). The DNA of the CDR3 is TGTGCCAGCAGTCCAAGGACTAGCGGGGCTACCTACGAGCAGTACTTC. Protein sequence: CASSPRTSGATYEQYF.

DNA for the CDR3: TGTGCCAGCAGCTCCGGACAGGTCCCCTACGAGCAGTACTTC. It is translated as CASSSGQVPYEQYF. V usage is TRBV5-6 and J usage is TRBJ2-7; 7 bases are a match to TRBD1. The CDR3 consists of 14 residues. Germline trimming cut 3 bases from V and 2 bases from J; bases unmatched to any gene: 5. Looked up from germline, CDR1 is SGHDT and CDR2 is YYEEEE.

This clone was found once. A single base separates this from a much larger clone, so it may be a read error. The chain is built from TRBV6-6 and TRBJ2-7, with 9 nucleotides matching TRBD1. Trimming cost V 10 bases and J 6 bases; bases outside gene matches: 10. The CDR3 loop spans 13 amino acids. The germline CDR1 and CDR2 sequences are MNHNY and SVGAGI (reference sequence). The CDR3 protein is CANSGQGEGEQYF. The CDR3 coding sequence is TGTGCCAATTCGGGACAGGGTGAGGGCGAGCAGTACTTC.

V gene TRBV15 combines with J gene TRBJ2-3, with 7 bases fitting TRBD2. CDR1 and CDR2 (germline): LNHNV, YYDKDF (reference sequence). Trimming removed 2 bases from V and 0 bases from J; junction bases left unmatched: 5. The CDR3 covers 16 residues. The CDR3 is CATSRRSGTSTDTQYF. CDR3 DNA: TGTGCCACCAGCAGACGAAGCGGGACTAGCACAGATACGCAGTATTTT.

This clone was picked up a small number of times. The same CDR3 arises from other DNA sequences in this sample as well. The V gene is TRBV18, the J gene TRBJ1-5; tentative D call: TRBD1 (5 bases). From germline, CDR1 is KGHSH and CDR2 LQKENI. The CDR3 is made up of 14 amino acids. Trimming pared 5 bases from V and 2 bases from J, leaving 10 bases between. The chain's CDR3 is CASSGGIGNQPQHF. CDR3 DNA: TGTGCCAGCTCAGGGGGAATCGGCAATCAGCCCCAGCATTTT.

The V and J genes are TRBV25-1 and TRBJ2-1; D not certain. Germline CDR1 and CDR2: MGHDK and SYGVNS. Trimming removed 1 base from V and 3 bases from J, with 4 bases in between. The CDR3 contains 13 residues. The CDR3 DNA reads TGTGCCAGCAGTGAATCCTTCTACAATGAGCAGTTCTTC. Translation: CASSESFYNEQFF.

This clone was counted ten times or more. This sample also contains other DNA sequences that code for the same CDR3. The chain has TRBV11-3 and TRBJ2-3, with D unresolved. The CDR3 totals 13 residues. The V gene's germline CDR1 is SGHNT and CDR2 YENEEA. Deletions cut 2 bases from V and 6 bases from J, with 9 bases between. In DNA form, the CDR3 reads TGTGCCAGCAGCTTAAGGTTGGAGGATACGCAGTATTTT. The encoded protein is CASSLRLEDTQYF.

The CDR3: CASSGRNTGELFF. The CDR3, as DNA: TGTGCCAGCAGTGGCAGGAACACCGGGGAGCTGTTTTTT. V is TRBV6-1 and J is TRBJ2-2, with D unclear. The germline V and J ends were trimmed by 4 bases and 1 base, with 4 bases remaining between them. The V gene's germline CDR1 is MNHNS and CDR2 SASEGT. This CDR3 is built from 13 residues.

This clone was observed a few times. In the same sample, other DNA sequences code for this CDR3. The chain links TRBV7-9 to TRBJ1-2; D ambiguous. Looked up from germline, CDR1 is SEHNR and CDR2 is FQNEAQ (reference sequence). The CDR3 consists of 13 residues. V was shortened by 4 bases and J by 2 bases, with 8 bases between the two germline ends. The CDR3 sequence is CASSSGRNYGYTF. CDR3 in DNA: TGTGCCAGCAGCTCCGGACGCAACTATGGCTACACCTTC.

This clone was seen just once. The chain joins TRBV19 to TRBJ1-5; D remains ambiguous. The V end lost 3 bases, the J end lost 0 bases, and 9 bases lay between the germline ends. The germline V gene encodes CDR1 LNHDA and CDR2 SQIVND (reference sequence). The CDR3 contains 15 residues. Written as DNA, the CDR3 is TGTGCCAGTAGTATCGTGGCGAATAGCAATCAGCCCCAGCATTTT. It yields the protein CASSIVANSNQPQHF.

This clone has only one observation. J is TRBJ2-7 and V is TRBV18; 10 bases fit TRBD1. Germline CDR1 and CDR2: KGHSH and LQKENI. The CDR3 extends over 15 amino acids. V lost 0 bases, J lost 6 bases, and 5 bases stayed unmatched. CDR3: CASSPPGQGFAEQYF. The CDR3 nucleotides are TGTGCCAGCTCACCACCGGGACAGGGGTTCGCCGAGCAGTACTTC.

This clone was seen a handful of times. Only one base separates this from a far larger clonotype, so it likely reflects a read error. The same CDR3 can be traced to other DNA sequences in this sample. The CDR3: CASSQDSWAGVAGELFF. CDR3 sequence (DNA): TGCGCCAGCAGCCAAGACTCATGGGCAGGGGTCGCAGGGGAGCTGTTTTTT. V gene TRBV4-3 combines with J gene TRBJ2-2, with a tentative D call TRBD1 (6 bases). Deletions cut 0 bases from V and 8 bases from J, with 19 bases between. The CDR3 consists of 17 residues. Germline V gene data show CDR1 as LGHNA and CDR2 as YSLEER.

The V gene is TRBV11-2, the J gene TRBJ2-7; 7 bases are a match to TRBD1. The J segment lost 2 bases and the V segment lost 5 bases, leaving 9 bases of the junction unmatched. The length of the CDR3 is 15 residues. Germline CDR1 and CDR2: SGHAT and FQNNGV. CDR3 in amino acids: CASSRDGTVAYEQYF. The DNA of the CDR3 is TGTGCCAGCAGCCGCGACGGGACAGTTGCCTACGAGCAGTACTTC.

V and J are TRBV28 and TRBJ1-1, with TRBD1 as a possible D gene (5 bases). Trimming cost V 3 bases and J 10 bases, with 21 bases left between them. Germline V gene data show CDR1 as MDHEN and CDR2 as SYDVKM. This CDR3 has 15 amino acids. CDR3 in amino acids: CASSLGQGGILGAFF. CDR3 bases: TGTGCCAGCAGTTTGGGGCAGGGTGGGATCCTGGGAGCTTTCTTT. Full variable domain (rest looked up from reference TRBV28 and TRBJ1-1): DVKVTQSSRYLVKRTGEKVFLECVQDMDHENMFWYRQDPGLGLRLIYFSYDVKMKEKGDIPEGYSVSREKKERFSLILESASTNQTSMYLCASSLGQGGILGAFFGQGTRLTVV.

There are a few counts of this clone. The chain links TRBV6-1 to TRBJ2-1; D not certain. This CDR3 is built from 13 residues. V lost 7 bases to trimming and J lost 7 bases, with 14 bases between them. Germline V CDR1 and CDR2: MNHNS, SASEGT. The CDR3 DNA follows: TGTGCCAGCAATATCATCGACGTGAATGAGCAGTTCTTC. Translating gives CASNIIDVNEQFF.

CDR3 coding DNA: TGTGCCAGCTCACCACCGTCCAGGTTAGGGTCTGGAAACACCATATATTTT. This encodes CASSPPSRLGSGNTIYF. The rearrangement links TRBV18 to TRBJ1-3; no firm D call. Germline CDR1 is KGHSH and CDR2 is LQKENI. V was cut by 0 bases and J by 1 base, with 13 bases left in between. The CDR3 covers 17 residues.

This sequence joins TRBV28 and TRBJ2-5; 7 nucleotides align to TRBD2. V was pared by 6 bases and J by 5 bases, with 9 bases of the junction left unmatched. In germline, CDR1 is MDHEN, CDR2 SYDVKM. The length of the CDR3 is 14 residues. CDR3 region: CASRKDVAGETQYF. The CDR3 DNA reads TGTGCCAGCAGAAAGGACGTAGCGGGCGAGACCCAGTACTTC.